This T cell receptor beta chain stems from a study of identical twins. This clonotype has at least ten counts. TCRdb processed the 5' RACE reads anew with MiXCR; each CDR3 protein has one entry. The repertoire holds about 730,000 distinct CDR3 sequences, with about 20% as singletons. V lost 5 bases and J lost 1, with 22 bases in between. There are 19 residues in the CDR3. Germline CDR1 is SGHDT and CDR2 is YYEEEE. This sample was shared with a second study, whose subject was T cells expressing NK-cell markers.

Source material: PBMCs. The TCR sequence derives from a woman aged 18 to 35 in good health. This chain joins TRBV5-6 and TRBJ2-6; D is tentatively TRBD1 or TRBD2 (5 bases each). CDR3 in amino acids: CASRLPGTPDKSGANVLTF. CDR3 in DNA: TGTGCCAGCAGGTTACCCGGGACGCCCGACAAGTCTGGGGCCAACGTCCTGACTTTC.